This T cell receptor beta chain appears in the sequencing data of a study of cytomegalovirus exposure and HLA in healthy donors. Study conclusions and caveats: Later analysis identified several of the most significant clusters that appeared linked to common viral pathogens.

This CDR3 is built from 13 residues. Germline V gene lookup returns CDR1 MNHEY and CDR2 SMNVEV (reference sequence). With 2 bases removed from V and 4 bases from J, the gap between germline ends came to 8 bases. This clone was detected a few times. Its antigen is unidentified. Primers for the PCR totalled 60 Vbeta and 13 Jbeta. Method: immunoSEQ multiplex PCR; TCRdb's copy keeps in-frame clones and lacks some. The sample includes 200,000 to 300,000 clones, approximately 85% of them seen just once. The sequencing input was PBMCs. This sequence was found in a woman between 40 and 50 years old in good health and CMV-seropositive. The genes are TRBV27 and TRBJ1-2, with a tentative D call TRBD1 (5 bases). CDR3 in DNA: TGTGCCAGCAGTTTACAGGGTGTCTATGGCTACACCTTC. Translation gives CASSLQGVYGYTF.